A single sample is the source of the 4 T cell receptor beta chains below, sequenced in a study of cytomegalovirus exposure and HLA in healthy donors. Primers for the PCR totalled 60 Vbeta and 13 Jbeta. Sequencing was performed with immunoSEQ multiplex PCR; in TCRdb, only in-frame clones are kept and a portion is missing. The sample includes about 130,000 clones. Sequencing was performed on PBMCs. The source is a woman in her sixties or seventies in good health and CMV-seronegative.

CDR3 in amino acids: CASSLTPSGGTSYEQYF. The CDR3 DNA reads as TGCGCCAGCAGCTTGACGCCTTCAGGGGGCACCTCCTACGAGCAGTACTTC. The chain uses TRBV5-1 and TRBJ2-7, with 8 bases identical to TRBD1. The CDR3 has 17 amino acids. Trimming took 1 base from V and 0 from J; bases not matched to a gene: 9. The germline V gene has CDR1 SGHRS and CDR2 YFSETQ. Variable domain in full (rest from reference TRBV5-1 and TRBJ2-7): KAGVTQTPRYLIKTRGQQVTLSCSPISGHRSVSWYQQTPGQGLQFLFEYFSETQRNKGNFPGRFSGRQFSNSRSEMNVSTLELGDSALYLCASSLTPSGGTSYEQYFGPGTRLTVT.

V is TRBV2 and J is TRBJ1-1; D is uncertain. The CDR3 is made up of 15 amino acids. The V and J ends lost 6 bases and 4 bases respectively, with 18 bases between them. Germline V CDR1 and CDR2: SNHLY, FYNNEI. The CDR3 DNA reads TGTGCCAGCAGCGCCGAGGTCCAGATAATCACTGAAGCTTTCTTT. It is translated as CASSAEVQIITEAFF. The full variable domain, completed using reference TRBV2 and TRBJ1-1, is EPEVTQTPSHQVTQMGQEVILRCVPISNHLYFYWYRQILGQKVEFLVSFYNNEISEKSEIFDDQFSVERPDGSNFTLKIRSTKLEDSAMYFCASSAEVQIITEAFFGQGTRLTVV.

V usage is TRBV6-5 and J usage is TRBJ1-2, with D perhaps matching TRBD1 (6 bases). Deletions cut 3 bases from V and 5 bases from J, with 19 bases between. The CDR3 length is 16 residues. Germline CDR1 and CDR2: MNHEY and SVGAGI. The CDR3 here is CASSYGIGGDLYGYTF. The CDR3 DNA is TGTGCCAGCAGTTATGGTATAGGGGGAGATTTATATGGCTACACCTTC.

The genes are TRBV7-3 and TRBJ2-2; 14 nucleotides match TRBD2. Germline assignment: CDR1 SGHTA and CDR2 FQGTGA. The CDR3 has 15 amino acids. V shed 5 bases, J shed 8 bases, and the junction held 4 bases outside the gene matches. The CDR3 bases are TGTGCCAGCAGCACCGGGACTAGCGGGGGAGGGGAGCTGTTTTTT. Amino acid sequence: CASSTGTSGGGELFF. The variable domain in full, completed from reference TRBV7-3 and TRBJ2-2, reads GAGVSQTPSNKVTEKGKYVELRCDPISGHTALYWYRQSLGQGPEFLIYFQGTGAADDSGLPNDRFFAVRPEGSVSTLKIQRTERGDSAVYLCASSTGTSGGGELFFGEGSRLTVL.